One sample yielded the 21 T cell receptor beta chains listed below, sequenced in a study of cytomegalovirus exposure and HLA in healthy donors. With 60 Vbeta and 13 Jbeta primers, the PCR was carried out. Libraries were prepared by immunoSEQ multiplex PCR; TCRdb keeps only in-frame clonotypes and omits some of them. The sample has under 200,000 clones; roughly 84% are singletons. Sequencing was performed on PBMCs. These receptor sequences come from a boy aged 5-17 years in good health and CMV-seronegative.

J is TRBJ2-1 and V is TRBV29-1; D call uncertain. The V gene lost 1 base and the J gene lost 0 bases, with 10 bases spanning the gap. Germline V gene lookup returns CDR1 SQVTM and CDR2 ANQGSEA. This CDR3 contains 15 residues. CDR3 bases: TGCAGCGTTGAAGGCACTATGAGCTCCTACAATGAGCAGTTCTTC. Translated: CSVEGTMSSYNEQFF.

The CDR3, as DNA: TGTGCCAGCAGCTTAGCCGTGGGCGCAGGAATTCAGTACTTC. Protein sequence: CASSLAVGAGIQYF. This sequence joins TRBV11-2 and TRBJ2-4, with D hard to call. The CDR3 loop spans 14 amino acids. Trimming took off 1 base at V and 10 bases at J, with 14 bases between the two ends. The germline V gene has CDR1 SGHAT and CDR2 FQNNGV.

The J gene is TRBJ2-7, the V gene TRBV4-1, with TRBD1 identical over 8 bases. Germline CDR1 and CDR2: MGHRA and YSYEKL. CDR3 size: 15 residues. The J segment lost 0 bases and the V segment lost 3 bases, leaving 4 bases of the junction unmatched. The CDR3 DNA reads TGCGCCAGCAGCCACAGGGGGCGGCTCTCCTACGAGCAGTACTTC. Translation: CASSHRGRLSYEQYF.

The chain carries TRBV27 and TRBJ2-7; 10 bases are shared with TRBD1. The germline V gene has CDR1 MNHEY and CDR2 SMNVEV (reference sequence). CDR3 length equals 14 residues. Trimming cost V 7 bases and J 4 bases; bases outside gene matches: 7. CDR3 sequence (DNA): TGTGCCAGCACTCCGGGACAGGGGTCTTACGAGCAGTACTTC. Protein sequence: CASTPGQGSYEQYF.

For this clone: Other nucleotide sequences in the sample specify the same CDR3. The J gene is TRBJ1-2, the V gene TRBV9; D gene ambiguous. The V gene's germline CDR1 is SGDLS and CDR2 YYNGEE. V was clipped by 0 bases and J by 2 bases, with 5 bases between them. CDR3 length: 13 residues. This CDR3 reads CASSVGGNYGYTF. Here the CDR3 DNA reads TGTGCCAGCAGCGTAGGAGGCAACTATGGCTACACCTTC.

The CDR3 is CASSRSFFRDKGTEAFF. CDR3 DNA sequence: TGCGCCAGCAGCAGATCATTTTTCCGGGACAAGGGCACTGAAGCTTTCTTT. The rearrangement links TRBV5-1 to TRBJ1-1, with D possibly being TRBD1 (6 bases). Per the germline V gene, CDR1 is SGHRS and CDR2 is YFSETQ. V was trimmed by 4 bases and J by 4 bases, leaving 23 bases between them. The CDR3 is made up of 17 amino acids.

This chain links TRBV30 with TRBJ2-7, with D unresolved. The ends were cut back, 4 bases at V and 4 bases at J, with 11 bases in the middle. The length of the CDR3 is 12 residues. Germline V gene data show CDR1 as GTSNPN and CDR2 as SVGIG (reference sequence). CDR3 amino acids: CAWTKTLYEQYF. CDR3 nucleotide sequence: TGTGCCTGGACCAAGACTCTATACGAGCAGTACTTC.

The chain has TRBV13 and TRBJ2-5; unclear D gene. The CDR3 is 12 residues long. Trimming took off 5 bases at V and 9 bases at J, with 13 bases between the two ends. Per the germline V gene, CDR1 is PRHDT and CDR2 is FYEKMQ (reference sequence). The CDR3, as DNA: TGTGCCAGCAGCCGCCTGGGTGAGGCCCAGTACTTC. Translated, it gives CASSRLGEAQYF.

The chain couples TRBV10-3 to TRBJ1-1; TRBD1 might be the D (6 bases). Germline assignment: CDR1 ENHRY and CDR2 SYGVKD. V dropped 10 bases and J dropped 0 bases, with 18 bases sitting between them. This CDR3 has 15 amino acids. The CDR3 nucleotides are TGTGCCACCCTTTCTGACAGGACCATGAACACTGAAGCTTTCTTT. It is translated as CATLSDRTMNTEAFF.

Comments on this clone: One end of the junction varies from germline; a read error may be responsible. CDR3 protein: CASREGYSNQPQHF. Here the CDR3 DNA reads TGTGCCAGCAGAGAAGGTTATAGCAATCAGCCCCAGCATTTT. This chain joins TRBV2 and TRBJ1-5, with D unresolved. The CDR3 sequence is 14 residues long. The germline V gene has CDR1 SNHLY and CDR2 FYNNEI.

V and J are TRBV30 and TRBJ2-3; 10 positions agree with TRBD2. J was trimmed by 4 bases and V by 2 bases; bases with no gene match: 9. The CDR3 runs to 16 residues. Germline V gene lookup returns CDR1 GTSNPN and CDR2 SVGIG (reference sequence). The CDR3 DNA sequence: TGTGCCTGGAGTTTTTCTAGCGGGAGTGCCCCAGATACGCAGTATTTT. Its translation: CAWSFSSGSAPDTQYF.

The chain is built from TRBV6-1 and TRBJ2-7; maybe TRBD1 (6 bases). The CDR3 is 13 residues long. The germline V gene encodes CDR1 MNHNS and CDR2 SASEGT. V was cut by 6 bases and J by 5 bases, with 14 bases left in between. As DNA, the CDR3 is TGTGCCAGCAGGCCCACAGGGAACAACGAGCAGTACTTC. It is translated as CASRPTGNNEQYF.

This chain connects TRBV7-3 to TRBJ2-7; 7 positions match TRBD1. V shed 6 bases, J shed 7 bases, and the junction held 12 bases outside the gene matches. CDR1 is SGHTA and CDR2 is FQGTGA in the germline V gene. The CDR3 totals 14 residues. Written as DNA, the CDR3 is TGTGCCAGCAGTTCAACAGGGGATGACGGTGAGCAGTACTTC. Translated, it gives CASSSTGDDGEQYF.

The chain has TRBV9 and TRBJ1-2; D possibly corresponds to TRBD1 (5 bases). Trimming took off 7 bases at V and 12 bases at J, with 10 bases between the two ends. There are 9 residues in the CDR3. The germline V gene encodes CDR1 SGDLS and CDR2 YYNGEE. CDR3 sequence reads: CASGGSHTF. CDR3 sequence (DNA): TGTGCCAGCGGGGGGAGCCACACCTTC. Complete variable domain (other parts from reference TRBV9 and TRBJ1-2): DSGVTQTPKHLITATGQRVTLRCSPRSGDLSVYWYQQSLDQGLQFLIQYYNGEERAKGNILERFSAQQFPDLHSELNLSSLELGDSALYFCASGGSHTFGSGTRLTVV.

The V call is TRBV5-5, the J call TRBJ1-2; D possibly corresponds to TRBD1 (5 bases). CDR1 and CDR2 (germline): SGHKS, YYEKEE (reference sequence). Trimming cost V 4 bases and J 2 bases, with 12 bases left between them. The CDR3 spans 14 residues. In nucleotides, the CDR3 is TGTGCCAGCAGCCCGGACAAAGCGAACTATGGCTACACCTTC. Amino acids: CASSPDKANYGYTF.

The chain links TRBV5-8 to TRBJ2-2; D is undetermined. The length of the CDR3 is 15 residues. V lost 2 bases, J lost 4 bases, and 12 bases lay in between. Germline lookup yields CDR1 SGHTS and CDR2 YDEGEE. The DNA of the CDR3 is TGTGCCAGCAGCTTCGTGGTTACCGGCACCGGGGAGCTGTTTTTT. Translation gives CASSFVVTGTGELFF. Full variable domain (rest looked up from reference TRBV5-8 and TRBJ2-2): EAGVTQSPTHLIKTRGQQATLRCSPISGHTSVYWYQQALGLGLQFLLWYDEGEERNRGNFPPRFSGRQFPNYSSELNVNALELEDSALYLCASSFVVTGTGELFFGEGSRLTVL.

This clone was seen just once. The chain recombines TRBV11-3 with TRBJ1-1, with TRBD1 as a possible D gene (6 bases). V was clipped by 5 bases and J by 4 bases, with 20 bases between them. The CDR3 runs 16 residues. CDR1 SGHNT and CDR2 YENEEA come from the germline V gene. The CDR3 region has the DNA TGTGCCAGCAGCGAAGATACAGGGTCAGAGGGCACTGAAGCTTTCTTT. As protein: CASSEDTGSEGTEAFF. The full variable domain, with the rest looked up from reference TRBV11-3 and TRBJ1-1, is EAGVVQSPRYKIIEKKQPVAFWCNPISGHNTLYWYLQNLGQGPELLIRYENEEAVDDSQLPKDRFSAERLKGVDSTLKIQPAELGDSAVYLCASSEDTGSEGTEAFFGQGTRLTVV.

This chain joins TRBV13 and TRBJ1-2, with D maybe TRBD1 (5 bases). Germline CDR1 and CDR2: PRHDT and FYEKMQ (reference sequence). The CDR3 is 15 amino acids. V lost 4 bases, J lost 5 bases, and 17 bases lay in between. In DNA, the CDR3 is TGTGCCAGCAGCTACCGGACATCCCCGGGTTATGGCTACACCTTC. This sequence encodes CASSYRTSPGYGYTF.

This sequence joins TRBV19 and TRBJ1-2; no firm D call. The germline gives CDR1 LNHDA, CDR2 SQIVND (reference sequence). V was cut by 4 bases and J by 8 bases, with 8 bases left in between. The CDR3 extends over 11 amino acids. The CDR3 protein is CASSKSAGYTF. CDR3 DNA sequence: TGTGCCAGTAGTAAATCAGCGGGCTACACCTTC.

This clone has a single count. The chain employs TRBV29-1 and TRBJ2-3; the D gene is possibly TRBD1 (5 bases). The CDR3 is 13 amino acids. The V end lost 7 bases, the J end lost 4 bases, and 15 bases lay between the germline ends. Germline V gives CDR1 SQVTM, CDR2 ANQGSEA. DNA for the CDR3: TGCAGCGCCAGGGCCACAAGGGCAGATACGCAGTATTTT. Amino acids: CSARATRADTQYF.

The CDR3 bases are TGTGCCAGCAGTTTTTGGGGCGGGGGAGTGGAGACCCAGTACTTC. It codes for CASSFWGGGVETQYF. The chain recombines TRBV28 with TRBJ2-5; 7 nucleotides agree with TRBD2. Per germline, CDR1 MDHEN and CDR2 SYDVKM. The CDR3 sequence is 15 residues long. The J segment lost 5 bases and the V segment lost 3 bases, leaving 9 bases of the junction unmatched.